This T cell receptor (beta chain) was found in a study of cytomegalovirus exposure and HLA in healthy donors. Study results and limitations: Among the CMV-associated chains, a few were confirmed in vitro as specific for CMV antigens. Altogether, 164 TCR beta chains were recorded as cytomegalovirus-associated. In the 95 to 150 validation repertoires, a later analysis found that first-cohort TCR clusters tended to co-occur.

Per germline, CDR1 MDHEN and CDR2 SYDVKM. Unmatched junction bases numbered 9, after V lost 4 bases and J lost 6 bases. This CDR3 has 15 residues. Clones were sequenced by immunoSEQ multiplex PCR, and TCRdb holds only the in-frame ones, with some missing. The table has about 190,000 clones, 84% seen once; the top ten hold less than 8.5%. About this clone itself: Its antigen is currently unknown.

J is TRBJ1-5 and V is TRBV28, with 7 bases aligning to TRBD1. The TCR originated in a man younger than 30 in good health and CMV-seropositive. Source material: PBMCs. The CDR3 DNA reads as TGTGCCAGCAGTTGGACAGGCCGTAGAGGTCAGCCCCAGCATTTT. Amino acid sequence: CASSWTGRRGQPQHF.